This TCR beta chain was recovered during a study of T-cell memory formation after mild COVID-19. Study as a whole: Most TCR clusters belonged to a single donor.

TCRdb analysed the 5' RACE reads with MiXCR anew, one entry per CDR3 protein. This sample has hundreds of thousands of distinct CDR3 sequences, with roughly 17% found just once. Trimming removed 3 bases at V and 1 base at J, with 7 bases between. Germline loops: CDR1 SGDLS, CDR2 YYNGEE. The CDR3 runs 13 residues. This chain links TRBV9 with TRBJ1-1; D gene unclear. This sequence was found in an adult woman who had mild COVID-19 (a few samples of this study predate the infection). Cell type and time point are not known. The sample was PBMCs or a T cell subset sorted from them (not recorded which). CDR3 DNA: TGTGCCAGCAGCGCCCAGCAGAACACTGAAGCTTTCTTT. Residues: CASSAQQNTEAFF.